This is a list of T cell receptor beta chains from one sample in a study of cytomegalovirus exposure and HLA in healthy donors. Some clones are missing from TCRdb's copy, which holds only in-frame ones; the method was immunoSEQ multiplex PCR. The data contain 200,000 to 250,000 clones, just over 90% of them singletons. The sample comprised PBMCs. These receptors came from a woman in her late teens or twenties in good health and CMV-seronegative. CDR3s include the opening cysteine and the closing phenylalanine or tryptophan. Each record gives: D gene, V gene, clone size, J gene, CDR3 length, CDR3 protein, CDR3 DNA. The D gene is left open where the match is weak. Clone size is given for some rows only: seen once, a few or many times, or a class if the clone is expanded.

D gene: TRBD1
V gene: TRBV7-9
clone size: .
J gene: TRBJ1-2
CDR3 length: 13
CDR3 protein: CASSRTGGYGYTF
CDR3 DNA: TGTGCCAGCAGCCGGACAGGGGGTTATGGCTACACCTTC

D gene: TRBD2
V gene: TRBV4-1
clone size: .
J gene: TRBJ2-7
CDR3 length: 16
CDR3 protein: CASSQDTGTSLGEQYF
CDR3 DNA: TGCGCCAGCAGCCAAGACACGGGGACTAGTCTAGGTGAGCAGTACTTC

D gene: .
V gene: TRBV11-2
clone size: .
J gene: TRBJ2-4
CDR3 length: 14
CDR3 protein: CASSLPGAKNIQYF
CDR3 DNA: TGTGCCAGCAGCCTACCCGGGGCCAAAAACATTCAGTACTTC

D gene: .
V gene: TRBV6-5
clone size: .
J gene: TRBJ2-3
CDR3 length: 15
CDR3 protein: CASSYSPGSTDTQYF
CDR3 DNA: TGTGCCAGCAGTTACTCGCCGGGAAGCACAGATACGCAGTATTTT

D gene: .
V gene: TRBV2
clone size: .
J gene: TRBJ1-5
CDR3 length: 14
CDR3 protein: CASSRDWTNQPQHF
CDR3 DNA: TGTGCCAGCAGCAGGGACTGGACAAATCAGCCCCAGCATTTT

D gene: TRBD1
V gene: TRBV5-1
clone size: .
J gene: TRBJ2-2
CDR3 length: 15
CDR3 protein: CASSLDRGRSGELFF
CDR3 DNA: TGCGCCAGCAGCTTAGACAGGGGGCGCTCCGGGGAGCTGTTTTTT

D gene: .
V gene: TRBV6-1
clone size: .
J gene: TRBJ2-3
CDR3 length: 14
CDR3 protein: CASETLSSTDTQYF
CDR3 DNA: TGTGCCAGCGAGACTCTTTCTAGCACAGATACGCAGTATTTT

D gene: TRBD2
V gene: TRBV27
clone size: .
J gene: TRBJ2-3
CDR3 length: 17
CDR3 protein: CASSFYVGGGATDTQYF
CDR3 DNA: TGTGCCAGCAGTTTTTACGTAGGCGGGGGGGCCACAGATACGCAGTATTTT

D gene: .
V gene: TRBV30
clone size: .
J gene: TRBJ2-3
CDR3 length: 19
CDR3 protein: CAWSVYRWAAHESTDTQYF
CDR3 DNA: TGTGCCTGGAGTGTATACAGGTGGGCAGCTCATGAAAGCACAGATACGCAGTATTTT

D gene: TRBD1
V gene: TRBV30
clone size: .
J gene: TRBJ2-7
CDR3 length: 16
CDR3 protein: CAWYRGGQGDPYEQYF
CDR3 DNA: TGTGCCTGGTATCGCGGTGGACAGGGCGATCCCTACGAGCAGTACTTC

D gene: .
V gene: TRBV28
clone size: .
J gene: TRBJ1-5
CDR3 length: 15
CDR3 protein: CASRGPTGVNQPQHF
CDR3 DNA: TGTGCCAGCAGAGGACCGACAGGAGTAAATCAGCCCCAGCATTTT

D gene: TRBD1
V gene: TRBV5-6
clone size: .
J gene: TRBJ2-7
CDR3 length: 14
CDR3 protein: CASSPSGGSSEQYF
CDR3 DNA: TGTGCCAGCAGCCCGTCAGGGGGATCGAGCGAGCAGTACTTC

D gene: .
V gene: TRBV6-6
clone size: few
J gene: TRBJ1-1
CDR3 length: 10
CDR3 protein: CAASGLEAFF
CDR3 DNA: TGTGCCGCTTCAGGCCTTGAAGCTTTCTTT

D gene: TRBD2
V gene: TRBV27
clone size: .
J gene: TRBJ2-7
CDR3 length: 18
CDR3 protein: CASSLLDPGLAGPYEQYF
CDR3 DNA: TGTGCCAGCAGTTTACTCGACCCGGGACTAGCGGGCCCCTACGAGCAGTACTTC

D gene: .
V gene: TRBV11-2
clone size: .
J gene: TRBJ2-7
CDR3 length: 10
CDR3 protein: CASSLHEQYF
CDR3 DNA: TGTGCCAGCAGCCTTCACGAGCAGTACTTC

D gene: .
V gene: TRBV11-2
clone size: .
J gene: TRBJ2-3
CDR3 length: 15
CDR3 protein: CASSLTRTSTDTQYF
CDR3 DNA: TGTGCCAGCAGCTTAACCCGAACTAGCACAGATACGCAGTATTTT

D gene: TRBD2
V gene: TRBV6-1
clone size: .
J gene: TRBJ2-1
CDR3 length: 14
CDR3 protein: CASRLAGATGEQFF
CDR3 DNA: TGTGCCAGCAGACTAGCGGGAGCCACGGGTGAGCAGTTCTTC

D gene: .
V gene: TRBV5-1
clone size: .
J gene: TRBJ1-3
CDR3 length: 18
CDR3 protein: CASSLGLLDRNSGNTIYF
CDR3 DNA: TGCGCCAGCAGCTTGGGTCTACTCGACAGGAACTCTGGAAACACCATATATTTT

D gene: .
V gene: TRBV28
clone size: .
J gene: TRBJ1-2
CDR3 length: 17
CDR3 protein: CASSLIPEGLANYGYTF
CDR3 DNA: TGTGCCAGCAGTTTAATCCCCGAGGGACTAGCTAACTATGGCTACACCTTC

D gene: .
V gene: TRBV29-1
clone size: .
J gene: TRBJ2-5
CDR3 length: 10
CDR3 protein: CSGQQETQYF
CDR3 DNA: TGCAGCGGGCAGCAAGAGACCCAGTACTTC

D gene: .
V gene: TRBV6-4
clone size: .
J gene: TRBJ1-5
CDR3 length: 15
CDR3 protein: CASSDSGQGNQPQHF
CDR3 DNA: TGTGCCAGCAGTGACTCCGGGCAGGGTAATCAGCCCCAGCATTTT

D gene: .
V gene: TRBV20-1
clone size: .
J gene: TRBJ2-3
CDR3 length: 11
CDR3 protein: CSARVTDTQYF
CDR3 DNA: TGCAGTGCTAGAGTAACAGATACGCAGTATTTT

D gene: TRBD1
V gene: TRBV7-9
clone size: .
J gene: TRBJ1-3
CDR3 length: 15
CDR3 protein: CASSGQGAGGNTIYF
CDR3 DNA: TGTGCCAGCAGCGGACAGGGGGCAGGTGGAAACACCATATATTTT

D gene: .
V gene: TRBV19
clone size: .
J gene: TRBJ2-5
CDR3 length: 13
CDR3 protein: CASSLPAEETQYF
CDR3 DNA: TGTGCCAGTAGTCTCCCGGCGGAAGAGACCCAGTACTTC

D gene: .
V gene: TRBV6-4
clone size: few
J gene: TRBJ2-2
CDR3 length: 16
CDR3 protein: CATSPQNVRLSGELFF
CDR3 DNA: TGTGCCACGAGTCCCCAAAATGTGAGACTCTCCGGGGAGCTGTTTTTT

D gene: .
V gene: TRBV19
clone size: .
J gene: TRBJ1-1
CDR3 length: 14
CDR3 protein: CASSISGANTEAFF
CDR3 DNA: TGTGCCAGTAGTATATCAGGGGCGAACACTGAAGCTTTCTTT

D gene: .
V gene: TRBV30
clone size: .
J gene: TRBJ1-2
CDR3 length: 14
CDR3 protein: CAWSVLGRVHGYTF
CDR3 DNA: TGTGCCTGGAGTGTACTGGGCAGGGTACATGGCTACACCTTC

D gene: .
V gene: TRBV27
clone size: .
J gene: TRBJ2-1
CDR3 length: 15
CDR3 protein: CASRIGTDDYNEQFF
CDR3 DNA: TGTGCCAGCAGGATCGGCACAGATGATTACAATGAGCAGTTCTTC

D gene: TRBD1
V gene: TRBV5-6
clone size: .
J gene: TRBJ1-5
CDR3 length: 15
CDR3 protein: CASSSLSPGGQPQHF
CDR3 DNA: TGTGCCAGCAGCTCCCTATCCCCAGGGGGCCAGCCCCAGCATTTT

D gene: .
V gene: TRBV29-1
clone size: .
J gene: TRBJ2-7
CDR3 length: 13
CDR3 protein: CSVEADRNYEQYF
CDR3 DNA: TGCAGCGTAGAGGCGGACAGAAACTACGAGCAGTACTTC

D gene: TRBD2
V gene: TRBV6-5
clone size: .
J gene: TRBJ2-5
CDR3 length: 12
CDR3 protein: CASSPGGETQYF
CDR3 DNA: TGTGCCAGCAGCCCCGGGGGGGAGACCCAGTACTTC

D gene: TRBD1
V gene: TRBV6-1
clone size: .
J gene: TRBJ1-5
CDR3 length: 14
CDR3 protein: CASNDRASNQPQHF
CDR3 DNA: TGTGCCAGCAATGACAGGGCTAGCAATCAGCCCCAGCATTTT

D gene: .
V gene: TRBV23-1
clone size: .
J gene: TRBJ1-5
CDR3 length: 17
CDR3 protein: CASSQSGWRDSNQPQHF
CDR3 DNA: TGCGCCAGCAGTCAGTCGGGCTGGAGGGATAGCAATCAGCCCCAGCATTTT

D gene: TRBD1
V gene: TRBV5-1
clone size: .
J gene: TRBJ2-5
CDR3 length: 15
CDR3 protein: CASSPGQGGQETQYF
CDR3 DNA: TGCGCCAGCAGCCCGGGACAGGGTGGGCAAGAGACCCAGTACTTC

D gene: TRBD2
V gene: TRBV30
clone size: few
J gene: TRBJ2-7
CDR3 length: 13
CDR3 protein: CASTSGKRYEQYF
CDR3 DNA: TGTGCCTCGACTAGCGGGAAAAGGTACGAGCAGTACTTC

D gene: .
V gene: TRBV10-3
clone size: .
J gene: TRBJ1-1
CDR3 length: 12
CDR3 protein: CAIRSQNTEAFF
CDR3 DNA: TGTGCCATCAGATCCCAGAACACTGAAGCTTTCTTT

D gene: .
V gene: TRBV5-1
clone size: .
J gene: TRBJ1-3
CDR3 length: 13
CDR3 protein: CASSFGSGNTIYF
CDR3 DNA: TGCGCCAGCAGCTTCGGGTCTGGAAACACCATATATTTT

D gene: TRBD2
V gene: TRBV11-3
clone size: .
J gene: TRBJ2-1
CDR3 length: 15
CDR3 protein: CASSPGGTSVDGQFF
CDR3 DNA: TGTGCCAGCAGCCCCGGGGGGACTAGCGTCGATGGGCAGTTCTTC

D gene: TRBD1
V gene: TRBV11-1
clone size: .
J gene: TRBJ2-7
CDR3 length: 14
CDR3 protein: CASRPTGGPYEQYF
CDR3 DNA: TGTGCCAGCAGGCCAACAGGGGGCCCCTACGAGCAGTACTTC

D gene: TRBD1
V gene: TRBV30
clone size: .
J gene: TRBJ1-4
CDR3 length: 13
CDR3 protein: CAWGGQGREKLFF
CDR3 DNA: TGTGCCTGGGGGGGACAGGGACGGGAAAAACTGTTTTTT

D gene: .
V gene: TRBV6-6
clone size: .
J gene: TRBJ1-2
CDR3 length: 15
CDR3 protein: CASSFARHLVYGYTF
CDR3 DNA: TGTGCCAGCAGTTTCGCCCGCCATTTAGTCTATGGCTACACCTTC

D gene: TRBD1
V gene: TRBV18
clone size: .
J gene: TRBJ1-5
CDR3 length: 15
CDR3 protein: CASSPEIDRVRPQHF
CDR3 DNA: TGTGCCAGCTCACCGGAGATAGACAGGGTTCGGCCCCAGCATTTT

D gene: .
V gene: TRBV30
clone size: once
J gene: TRBJ1-2
CDR3 length: 11
CDR3 protein: CAWSGGGGYTF
CDR3 DNA: TGTGCCTGGAGTGGAGGGGGTGGCTACACCTTC

D gene: .
V gene: TRBV27
clone size: once
J gene: TRBJ2-3
CDR3 length: 14
CDR3 protein: CASSLYRSTDTQYF
CDR3 DNA: TGTGCCAGCAGTTTATACAGATCCACAGATACGCAGTATTTT

D gene: .
V gene: TRBV5-6
clone size: few
J gene: TRBJ2-7
CDR3 length: 14
CDR3 protein: CASSKGGVNYEQYF
CDR3 DNA: TGTGCCAGCAGCAAGGGGGGGGTGAACTACGAGCAGTACTTC

D gene: .
V gene: TRBV6-6
clone size: .
J gene: TRBJ2-7
CDR3 length: 13
CDR3 protein: CASRRRASYEQYF
CDR3 DNA: TGTGCCAGCAGGCGGAGGGCCTCCTACGAGCAGTACTTC